This T cell receptor (beta chain) was documented in a study of CD8+CD57+ T cells in acquired aplastic anemia. Overall study: DNA from sorted CD4+ and CD8+ cells averaged about 3.2 ug.

Genomic DNA constituted the template upon which TCR beta VDJ and CDR3 profiling was performed. One entry per CDR3 protein results from TCRdb running MiXCR on the reads. Seen here are some 200,000 distinct CDR3 sequences, around 47% observed once, and the top ten hold over 7.5%. Those patients picked for sequencing had displayed CD8+CD57+ cell expansion on flow cytometry. Each patient carried a diagnosis of severe acquired aplastic anemia. Turning to this clonotype: Its target is unknown.

Germline lookup yields CDR1 SGDLS and CDR2 YYNGEE. The CDR3 sequence is 10 residues long. The germline V and J ends were trimmed by 7 bases and 7 bases, with 7 bases remaining between them. Study-level points and caveats: The number of CD8+ CDR3 sequences shared by patients and controls was approximately 28.

The specimen was sorted CD4+, CD8+, or CD8+CD57+ T cells (not recorded which) from PBMCs. The V gene is TRBV9, the J gene TRBJ2-3, with D unresolved. This TCR derives from a human donor with aplastic anemia. The CDR3 DNA is TGTGCCAGCTTAGGGAATACGCAGTATTTT. Translating gives CASLGNTQYF.